The 2 T cell receptor beta chains below all came from one sample that was sequenced in a study of technical replicates of blood from a few donors. The protocol was immunoSEQ multiplex PCR, while the TCRdb copy is restricted to in-frame clones and leaves out a portion. The sample shows roughly 80,000 clones, approximately 93% of them seen only once. The material sequenced was T cells isolated from PBMCs. The receptors originated from a human donor in good health.

The chain recombines TRBV9 with TRBJ2-7, with D perhaps matching TRBD1 (6 bases). CDR1 and CDR2 from the germline V gene are SGDLS and YYNGEE. CDR3 length: 15 amino acids. The V end was cut by 2 bases, the J end by 2 bases, with 14 bases between. CDR3 sequence (DNA): TGTGCCAGCAGCGTGACAGGATCAGCGGCCTACGAGCAGTACTTC. Its protein product is CASSVTGSAAYEQYF. Complete variable domain (other parts from reference TRBV9 and TRBJ2-7): DSGVTQTPKHLITATGQRVTLRCSPRSGDLSVYWYQQSLDQGLQFLIQYYNGEERAKGNILERFSAQQFPDLHSELNLSSLELGDSALYFCASSVTGSAAYEQYFGPGTRLTVT.

The genes are TRBV10-3 and TRBJ2-1; D is perhaps TRBD1 (6 bases). Trimming left V 10 bases short and J 15 bases short, with 19 bases between. Germline loops: CDR1 ENHRY, CDR2 SYGVKD. The CDR3 is 11 residues long. CDR3 DNA: TGTGCCACCGTACTCGGGACATTATGGTTCTTC. It yields the protein CATVLGTLWFF.